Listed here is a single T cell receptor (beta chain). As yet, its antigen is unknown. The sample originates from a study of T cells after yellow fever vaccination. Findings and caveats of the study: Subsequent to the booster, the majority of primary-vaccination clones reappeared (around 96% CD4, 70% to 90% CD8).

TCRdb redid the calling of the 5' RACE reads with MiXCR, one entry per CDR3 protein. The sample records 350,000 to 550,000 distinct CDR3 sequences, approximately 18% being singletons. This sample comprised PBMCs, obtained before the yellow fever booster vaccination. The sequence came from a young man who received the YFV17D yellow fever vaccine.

The CDR3 spells CASSQDYGIPQQPQHF. As DNA, the CDR3 is TGTGCCAGCAGCCAAGATTACGGAATCCCGCAACAGCCCCAGCATTTT. J is TRBJ1-5 and V is TRBV4-2; no reliable D call. This CDR3 is built from 16 residues. V was pared by 0 bases and J by 7 bases, with 16 bases between. CDR1 LGHNA and CDR2 YNFKEQ come from the germline V gene.